This paragraph covers one T cell receptor beta chain sequence. The record originates from a study of CD8 T cells in Susac syndrome. After extraction with the RNeasy kit, about 0.5 to 1 ug of the RNA was reverse transcribed using random hexamers. By means of immunoSEQ multiplex PCR, TCR beta CDR3 spanning 54 Vbeta and 13 Jbeta underwent amplification. TCRdb redid the calling of the immunoSEQ multiplex PCR reads with MiXCR, one entry per CDR3 protein. The sample consists of about 430,000 distinct CDR3 sequences, about 85% of them appearing once. The sequenced target, TCR beta, came from blood CD8+ and CD4+ T cells. Treatment-naive patients with stable or active relapsing-remitting disease were the multiple sclerosis controls. From germline, CDR1 is MNHEY and CDR2 SMNVEV (reference sequence). Trimming removed 4 bases at V and 3 bases at J, with 16 bases between. The CDR3 totals 15 residues.

The sequence derives from a human donor with multiple sclerosis. The V call is TRBV27, the J call TRBJ2-7; tentatively, D is TRBD1 or TRBD2 (5 bases each). The sequenced material came from CD8+ T cells from PBMCs. CDR3 loop: CASSSNTGDGYEQYF. The DNA for the CDR3 is TGTGCCAGCAGTTCAAACACCGGGGACGGCTACGAGCAGTACTTC.